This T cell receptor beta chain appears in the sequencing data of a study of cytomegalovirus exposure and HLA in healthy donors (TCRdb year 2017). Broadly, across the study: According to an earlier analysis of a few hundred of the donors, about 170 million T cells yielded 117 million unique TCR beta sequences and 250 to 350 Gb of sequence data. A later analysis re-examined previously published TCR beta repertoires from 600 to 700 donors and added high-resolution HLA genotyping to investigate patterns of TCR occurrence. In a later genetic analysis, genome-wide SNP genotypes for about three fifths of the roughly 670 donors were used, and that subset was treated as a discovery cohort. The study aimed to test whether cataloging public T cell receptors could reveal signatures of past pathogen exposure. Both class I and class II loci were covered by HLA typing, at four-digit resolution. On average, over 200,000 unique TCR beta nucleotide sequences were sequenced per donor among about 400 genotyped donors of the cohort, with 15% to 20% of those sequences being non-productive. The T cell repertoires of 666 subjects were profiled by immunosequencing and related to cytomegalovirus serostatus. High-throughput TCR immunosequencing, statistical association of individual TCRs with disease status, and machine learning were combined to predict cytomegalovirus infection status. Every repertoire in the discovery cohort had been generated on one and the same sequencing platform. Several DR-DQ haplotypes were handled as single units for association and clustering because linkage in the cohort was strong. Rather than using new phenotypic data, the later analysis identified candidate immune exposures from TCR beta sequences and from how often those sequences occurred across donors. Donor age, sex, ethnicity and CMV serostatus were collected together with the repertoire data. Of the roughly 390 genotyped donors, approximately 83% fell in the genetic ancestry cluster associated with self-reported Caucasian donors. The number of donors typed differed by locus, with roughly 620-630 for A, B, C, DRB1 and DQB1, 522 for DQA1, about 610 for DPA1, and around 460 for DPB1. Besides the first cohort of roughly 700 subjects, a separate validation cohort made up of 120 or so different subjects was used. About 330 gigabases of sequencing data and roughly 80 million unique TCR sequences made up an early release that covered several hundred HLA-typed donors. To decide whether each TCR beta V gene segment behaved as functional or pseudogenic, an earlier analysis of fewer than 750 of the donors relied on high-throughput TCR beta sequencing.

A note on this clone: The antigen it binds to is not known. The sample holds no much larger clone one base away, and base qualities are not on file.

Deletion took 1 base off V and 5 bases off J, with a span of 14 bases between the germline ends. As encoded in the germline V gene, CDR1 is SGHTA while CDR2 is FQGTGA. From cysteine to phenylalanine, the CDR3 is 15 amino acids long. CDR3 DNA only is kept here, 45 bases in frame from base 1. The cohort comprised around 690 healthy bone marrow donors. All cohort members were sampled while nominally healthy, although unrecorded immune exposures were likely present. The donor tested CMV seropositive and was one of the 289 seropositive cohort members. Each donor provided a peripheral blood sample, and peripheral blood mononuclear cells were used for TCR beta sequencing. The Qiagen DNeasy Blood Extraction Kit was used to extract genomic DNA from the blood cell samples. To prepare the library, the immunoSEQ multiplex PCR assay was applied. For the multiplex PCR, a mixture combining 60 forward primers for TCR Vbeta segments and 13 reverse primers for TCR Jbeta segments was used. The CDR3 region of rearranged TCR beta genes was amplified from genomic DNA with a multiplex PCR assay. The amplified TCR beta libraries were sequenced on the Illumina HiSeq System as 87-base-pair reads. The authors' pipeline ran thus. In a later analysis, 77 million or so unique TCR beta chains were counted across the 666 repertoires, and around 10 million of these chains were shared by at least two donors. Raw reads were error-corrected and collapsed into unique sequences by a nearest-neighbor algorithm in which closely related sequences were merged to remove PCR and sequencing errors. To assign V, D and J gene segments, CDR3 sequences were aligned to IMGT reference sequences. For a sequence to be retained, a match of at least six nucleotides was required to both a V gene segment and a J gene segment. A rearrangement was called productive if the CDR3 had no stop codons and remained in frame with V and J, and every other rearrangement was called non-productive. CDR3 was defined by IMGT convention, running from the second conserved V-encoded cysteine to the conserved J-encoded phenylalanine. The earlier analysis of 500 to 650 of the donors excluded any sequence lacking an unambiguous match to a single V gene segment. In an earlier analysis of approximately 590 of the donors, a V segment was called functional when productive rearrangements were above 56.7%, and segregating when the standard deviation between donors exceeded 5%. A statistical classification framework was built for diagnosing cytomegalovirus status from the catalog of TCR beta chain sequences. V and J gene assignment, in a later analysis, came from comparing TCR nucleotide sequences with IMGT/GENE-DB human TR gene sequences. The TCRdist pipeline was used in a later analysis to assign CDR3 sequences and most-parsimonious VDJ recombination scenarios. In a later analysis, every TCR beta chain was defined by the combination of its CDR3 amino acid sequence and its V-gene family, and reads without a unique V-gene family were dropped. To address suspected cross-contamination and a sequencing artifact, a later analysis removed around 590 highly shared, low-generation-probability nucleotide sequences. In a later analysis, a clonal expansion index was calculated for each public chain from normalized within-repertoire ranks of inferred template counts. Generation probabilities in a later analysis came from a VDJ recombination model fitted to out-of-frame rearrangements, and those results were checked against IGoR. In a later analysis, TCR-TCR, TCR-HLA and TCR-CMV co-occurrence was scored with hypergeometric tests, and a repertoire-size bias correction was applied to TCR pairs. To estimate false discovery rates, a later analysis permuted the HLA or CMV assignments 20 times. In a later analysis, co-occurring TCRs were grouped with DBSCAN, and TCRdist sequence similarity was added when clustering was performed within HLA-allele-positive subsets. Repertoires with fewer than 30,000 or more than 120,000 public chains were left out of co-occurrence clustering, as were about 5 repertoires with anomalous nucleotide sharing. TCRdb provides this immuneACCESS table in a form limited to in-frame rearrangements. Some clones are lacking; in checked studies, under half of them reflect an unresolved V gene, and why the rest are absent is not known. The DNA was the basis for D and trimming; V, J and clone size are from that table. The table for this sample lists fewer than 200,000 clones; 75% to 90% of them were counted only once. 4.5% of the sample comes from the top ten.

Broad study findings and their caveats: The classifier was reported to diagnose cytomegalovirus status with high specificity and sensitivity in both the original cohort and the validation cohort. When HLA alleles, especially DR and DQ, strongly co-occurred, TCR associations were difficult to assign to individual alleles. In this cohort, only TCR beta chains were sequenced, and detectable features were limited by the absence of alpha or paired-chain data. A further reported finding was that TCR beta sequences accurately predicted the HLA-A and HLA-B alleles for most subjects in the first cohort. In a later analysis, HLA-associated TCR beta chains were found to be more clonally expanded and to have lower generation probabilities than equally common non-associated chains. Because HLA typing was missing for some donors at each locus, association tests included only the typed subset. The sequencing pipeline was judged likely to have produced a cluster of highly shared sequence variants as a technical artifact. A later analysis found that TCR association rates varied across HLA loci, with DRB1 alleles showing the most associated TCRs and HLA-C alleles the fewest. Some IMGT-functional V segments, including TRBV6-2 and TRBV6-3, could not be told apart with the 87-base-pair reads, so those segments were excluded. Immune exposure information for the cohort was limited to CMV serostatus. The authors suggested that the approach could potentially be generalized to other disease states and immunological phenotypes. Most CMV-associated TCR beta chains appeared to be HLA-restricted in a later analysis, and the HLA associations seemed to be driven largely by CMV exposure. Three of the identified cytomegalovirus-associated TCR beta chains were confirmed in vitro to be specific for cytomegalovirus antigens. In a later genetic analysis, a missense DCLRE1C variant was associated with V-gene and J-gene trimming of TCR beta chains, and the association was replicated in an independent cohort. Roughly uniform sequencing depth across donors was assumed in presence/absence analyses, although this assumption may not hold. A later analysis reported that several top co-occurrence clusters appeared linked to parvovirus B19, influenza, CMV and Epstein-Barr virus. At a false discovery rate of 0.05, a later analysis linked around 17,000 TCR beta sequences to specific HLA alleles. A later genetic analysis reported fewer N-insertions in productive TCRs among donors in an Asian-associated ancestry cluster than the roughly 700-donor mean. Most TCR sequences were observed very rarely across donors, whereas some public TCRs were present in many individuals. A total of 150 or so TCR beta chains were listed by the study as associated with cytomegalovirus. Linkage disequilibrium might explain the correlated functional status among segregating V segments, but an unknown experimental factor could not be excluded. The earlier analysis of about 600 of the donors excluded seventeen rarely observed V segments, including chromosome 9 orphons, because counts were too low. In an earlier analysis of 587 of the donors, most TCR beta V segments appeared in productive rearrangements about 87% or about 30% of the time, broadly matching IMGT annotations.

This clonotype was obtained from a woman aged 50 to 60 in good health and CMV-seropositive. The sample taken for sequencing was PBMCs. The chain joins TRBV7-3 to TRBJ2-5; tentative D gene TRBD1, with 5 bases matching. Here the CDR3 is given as CASSLRGIGVETQYF. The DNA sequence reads TGTGCCAGCAGCTTAAGGGGCATCGGTGTTGAGACCCAGTACTTC. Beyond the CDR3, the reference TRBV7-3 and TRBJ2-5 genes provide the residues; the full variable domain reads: GAGVSQTPSNKVTEKGKYVELRCDPISGHTALYWYRQSLGQGPEFLIYFQGTGAADDSGLPNDRFFAVRPEGSVSTLKIQRTERGDSAVYLCASSLRGIGVETQYFGPGTRLLVL.